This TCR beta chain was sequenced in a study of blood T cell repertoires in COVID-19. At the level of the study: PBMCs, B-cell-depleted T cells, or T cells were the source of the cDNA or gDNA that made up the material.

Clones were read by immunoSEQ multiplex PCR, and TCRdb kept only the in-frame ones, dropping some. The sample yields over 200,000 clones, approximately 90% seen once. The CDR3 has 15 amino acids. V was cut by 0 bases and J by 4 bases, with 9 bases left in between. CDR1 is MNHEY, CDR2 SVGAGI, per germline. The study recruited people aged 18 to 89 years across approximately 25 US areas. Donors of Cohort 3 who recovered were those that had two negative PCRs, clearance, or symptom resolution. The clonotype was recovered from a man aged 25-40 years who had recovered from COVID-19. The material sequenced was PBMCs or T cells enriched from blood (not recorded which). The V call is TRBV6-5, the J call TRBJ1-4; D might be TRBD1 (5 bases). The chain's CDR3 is CASSYSGGGNEKLFF. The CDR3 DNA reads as TGTGCCAGCAGTTACTCGGGCGGGGGTAATGAAAAACTGTTTTTT.